The clone carrying this T cell receptor (beta chain) was observed at least ten times. The antigen remains undetermined. The treatment is: PENTA 11 planned treatment interruption arm or continuous ART arm. Participants had taken at least three-drug ART for at least 24 weeks. These data belong to a study of HIV-infected children after antiretroviral therapy interruption. Background on the study: Most children had recorded EBV and CMV exposure. Overall study results and limits: Naive CD4+ Gini coefficient rose by interruption end, suggesting clonal expansion.

The germline V gene encodes CDR1 SGHRS and CDR2 YFSETQ. This CDR3 is 15 amino acids long. V gave up 7 bases and J gave up 6 bases; unmatched junction bases: 13. A 3' RACE protocol on RNA, with unique molecular identifiers, produced the TCR library. TCRdb ran MiXCR on the 3' RACE reads and lists one entry per CDR3 protein. This sample yields 90,000 or so distinct CDR3 sequences, of which about 6.3% are seen a single time; more than 0.95% belongs to the top ten. The chain couples TRBV5-1 to TRBJ2-7, with 10 bases that match TRBD1. This clonotype was sampled from a pool of human donors with HIV. Specimen: CD45RA+ CD4+ T cells from PBMCs, pooled from several time points, collected from a donor given antiretroviral therapy, either interrupted or continuous. Subset meaning: naive CD4+ CD45RA+ CD45RO- T cells. CDR3 residues: CASGPSGTGVSEQYF. Written as DNA, the CDR3 is TGCGCCAGCGGCCCTTCCGGGACAGGGGTTAGCGAGCAGTACTTC.